The 16 T cell receptor beta chains presented below share a single source sample, sequenced in a study of multiple sclerosis patients with progressive multifocal leukoencephalopathy. Only in-frame clones appear in the TCRdb table, and some are missing; sequencing was by immunoSEQ multiplex PCR. The sample yields tens of thousands of clones, approximately 90% seen once. Time point denoted: before natalizumab initiation. Sample: PBMCs. Receptors were obtained from a human donor with multiple sclerosis.

This chain links TRBV9 with TRBJ1-2; the D is unclear. Germline values: CDR1 SGDLS, CDR2 YYNGEE. V lost 3 bases, J lost 4 bases, and 10 bases lay in between. This CDR3 has 13 amino acids. The DNA of the CDR3 is TGTGCCAGCAGCGAAGACGACTTCTATGGCTACACCTTC. Its protein product is CASSEDDFYGYTF.

This clone has just a few counts. J is TRBJ2-7 and V is TRBV10-3, with a possible D match to TRBD1 (6 bases). V gave up 11 bases and J gave up 2 bases, with 16 bases separating them. Germline CDR1 is ENHRY and CDR2 is SYGVKD. The CDR3 totals 13 residues. The CDR3 protein is CAALADSTYEQYF. In DNA, the CDR3 is TGTGCCGCCCTCGCGGACAGCACCTACGAGCAGTACTTC.

The genes are TRBV5-4 and TRBJ2-2; weak D call: TRBD1 (6 bases). The germline V and J ends were trimmed by 1 base and 7 bases, with 14 bases remaining between them. Germline V lookup: CDR1 SGHNT, CDR2 YYREEE (reference sequence). The CDR3 is 15 residues long. In nucleotides, the CDR3 is TGTGCCAGCAGCTTGTCGCAGGGGCTGGGCGGGGAGCTGTTTTTT. Translation: CASSLSQGLGGELFF.

This rearrangement joins TRBV9 to TRBJ1-2, with TRBD1 identical over 7 bases. The CDR3 extends over 15 amino acids. J gave up 7 bases and V 4 bases, and 13 bases lay outside the gene matches. Per the germline V gene, CDR1 is SGDLS and CDR2 is YYNGEE. CDR3 in amino acids: CASSPYDREEVGYTF. CDR3 DNA sequence: TGTGCCAGCAGCCCTTACGACAGGGAAGAGGTTGGCTACACCTTC.

This clone was seen a few times. The chain joins TRBV6-1 to TRBJ1-6, with D tentatively TRBD1 (6 bases). The CDR3 totals 15 residues. The germline V and J ends were trimmed by 0 bases and 10 bases, with 13 bases remaining between them. Germline V gene data show CDR1 as MNHNS and CDR2 as SASEGT. CDR3 bases: TGTGCCAGCAGTGAAGCCGGCAGGGGAGGCTCACCCCTCCACTTT. This gives the protein CASSEAGRGGSPLHF.

The chain combines TRBV11-2 with TRBJ1-6; 9 bases align to TRBD1. The CDR3 length is 15 residues. With 2 bases clipped from V and 6 bases from J, the junction kept 2 bases outside the gene matches. Germline-derived CDR1 and CDR2 are SGHAT and FQNNGV. The CDR3 sequence is CASSLKQGANSPLHF. The CDR3 DNA follows: TGTGCCAGCAGCTTAAAACAGGGGGCTAATTCACCCCTCCACTTT.

The rearrangement uses TRBV9 and TRBJ1-4; D unresolved. The germline V and J ends were trimmed by 0 bases and 5 bases, with 17 bases remaining between them. Germline CDR1 reads SGDLS; CDR2 reads YYNGEE. This CDR3 has 17 residues. The CDR3 DNA reads as TGTGCCAGCAGCGTAGGAGGGCTCGGGCCCCAGAATGAAAAACTGTTTTTT. Amino acids: CASSVGGLGPQNEKLFF.

This clone was found once. The V and J genes are TRBV27 and TRBJ1-1, with 9 bases fitting TRBD1. From germline, CDR1 is MNHEY and CDR2 SMNVEV (reference sequence). J lost 0 bases, V lost 6 bases, and 5 bases had no gene match. The CDR3 is made up of 15 amino acids. The CDR3 here is CASRRQGGMNTEAFF. The CDR3 DNA is TGTGCCAGCAGGAGACAGGGGGGGATGAACACTGAAGCTTTCTTT.

V usage is TRBV2 and J usage is TRBJ2-7; D unresolved. V gave up 8 bases and J gave up 7 bases, with 9 bases separating them. The CDR3 spans 10 residues. Looked up from germline, CDR1 is SNHLY and CDR2 is FYNNEI. This CDR3 reads CASSGVEQYF. The CDR3 nucleotides read TGTGCCAGCTCGGGCGTGGAGCAGTACTTC.

The chain couples TRBV9 to TRBJ2-7, with TRBD2 matching 11 bases. The CDR3 has 15 residues. V lost 4 bases, J lost 0 bases, and 3 bases stayed unmatched. Germline loops: CDR1 SGDLS, CDR2 YYNGEE. In DNA form, the CDR3 reads TGTGCCAGCAGCCAAGGGACTAGCGGCTCCTACGAGCAGTACTTC. Amino acid sequence: CASSQGTSGSYEQYF. Drawing the rest from reference TRBV9 and TRBJ2-7, the complete variable domain is DSGVTQTPKHLITATGQRVTLRCSPRSGDLSVYWYQQSLDQGLQFLIQYYNGEERAKGNILERFSAQQFPDLHSELNLSSLELGDSALYFCASSQGTSGSYEQYFGPGTRLTVT.

V gene TRBV2 combines with J gene TRBJ2-5; D gene unclear. The germline gives CDR1 SNHLY, CDR2 FYNNEI. Trimming pared 6 bases from V and 2 bases from J, leaving 7 bases between. The CDR3 totals 12 residues. The CDR3 here is CASRQEQETQYF. The CDR3 DNA sequence: TGTGCCAGCAGGCAGGAGCAAGAGACCCAGTACTTC.

The chain is built from TRBV27 and TRBJ2-2; 9 bases are a match to TRBD2. CDR1 and CDR2 (germline): MNHEY, SMNVEV (reference sequence). V was pared by 3 bases and J by 5 bases, with 13 bases of the junction left unmatched. CDR3 length: 18 amino acids. CDR3 sequence: CASSFLLGLAGRTGELFF. CDR3 sequence (DNA): TGTGCCAGCAGTTTTTTGCTGGGGCTAGCGGGGAGAACCGGGGAGCTGTTTTTT.

This chain connects TRBV6-1 to TRBJ1-5, with 7 nucleotides matching TRBD1. The ends lost 3 bases at V and 5 bases at J; junction bases unmatched: 4. Germline assignment: CDR1 MNHNS and CDR2 SASEGT. The CDR3 is 14 residues long. CDR3: CASSEGTEDQPQHF. In DNA form, the CDR3 reads TGTGCCAGCAGTGAGGGGACAGAGGATCAGCCCCAGCATTTT.

In its sample, this clone was seen a few times. The chain recombines TRBV19 with TRBJ2-1; D unclear. CDR1 and CDR2 (germline): LNHDA, SQIVND (reference sequence). This CDR3 is 14 amino acids long. Deletions cut 3 bases from V and 9 bases from J, with 15 bases between. The CDR3 spells CASSIGWGAVEQFF. The CDR3 DNA reads as TGTGCCAGTAGTATTGGGTGGGGTGCGGTTGAGCAGTTCTTC.

This chain joins TRBV19 and TRBJ1-4, with 9 bases lining up with TRBD1. V dropped 4 bases and J dropped 5; count of bases not matched to a gene: 5. The CDR3 is made up of 15 amino acids. Germline-derived CDR1 and CDR2 are LNHDA and SQIVND (reference sequence). CDR3 nucleotide sequence: TGTGCCAGTAGTACGTGGGGGACAGGGAATGAAAAACTGTTTTTT. Translated, it gives CASSTWGTGNEKLFF.

J is TRBJ2-5 and V is TRBV1; the table's D call of TRBD2 was not tested on the DNA. TRBV1 is noted as a pseudogene. The CDR3 is made up of 15 amino acids. CDR3 residues: CTSSQRKRAQETQYF. In DNA, the CDR3 is TGCACCAGCAGCCAAAGAAAGCGGGCTCAAGAGACCCAGTACTTC.